This T cell receptor beta chain is drawn from a study of cytomegalovirus exposure and HLA in healthy donors. Study results and caveats: According to the study, 160 or so TCR beta chains were cytomegalovirus-associated. It is likely that the observed cluster of highly shared sequence variants was a sequencing artifact.

Turning to this clone: Its target is not known.

Both 60 Vbeta primers and 13 Jbeta primers went into the PCR. TCRdb's table, derived via immunoSEQ multiplex PCR, lists solely in-frame clones and lacks some. The profile covers about 110,000 clones, with about 90% appearing a single time and approximately 2% taken by the ten largest. After removal of 5 bases from V and 0 bases from J, the junction contained 3 bases not matched to a gene. The CDR3 is made up of 14 amino acids. Germline V gene data show CDR1 as MNHEY and CDR2 as SMNVEV (reference sequence). This sequence joins TRBV27 and TRBJ1-1, with 7 bases that match TRBD1. Sequencing was carried out using PBMCs. This clonotype was obtained from a man between 40 and 49 years old in good health and CMV-seronegative. The CDR3 nucleotides are TGTGCCAGCAGTCGACAGGGAATGAACACTGAAGCTTTCTTT. This translates into CASSRQGMNTEAFF.